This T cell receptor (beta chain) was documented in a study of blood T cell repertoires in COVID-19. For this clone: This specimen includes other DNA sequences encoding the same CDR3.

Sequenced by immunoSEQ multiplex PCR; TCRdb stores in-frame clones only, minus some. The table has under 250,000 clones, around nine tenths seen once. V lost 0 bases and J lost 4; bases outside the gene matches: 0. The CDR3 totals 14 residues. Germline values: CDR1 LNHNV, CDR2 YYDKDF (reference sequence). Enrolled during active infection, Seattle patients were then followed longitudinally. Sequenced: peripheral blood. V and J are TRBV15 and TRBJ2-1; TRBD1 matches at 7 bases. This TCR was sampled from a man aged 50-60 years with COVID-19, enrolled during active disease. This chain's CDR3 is CATSRDRGYNEQFF. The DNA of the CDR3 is TGTGCCACCAGCAGAGACAGGGGGTACAATGAGCAGTTCTTC.